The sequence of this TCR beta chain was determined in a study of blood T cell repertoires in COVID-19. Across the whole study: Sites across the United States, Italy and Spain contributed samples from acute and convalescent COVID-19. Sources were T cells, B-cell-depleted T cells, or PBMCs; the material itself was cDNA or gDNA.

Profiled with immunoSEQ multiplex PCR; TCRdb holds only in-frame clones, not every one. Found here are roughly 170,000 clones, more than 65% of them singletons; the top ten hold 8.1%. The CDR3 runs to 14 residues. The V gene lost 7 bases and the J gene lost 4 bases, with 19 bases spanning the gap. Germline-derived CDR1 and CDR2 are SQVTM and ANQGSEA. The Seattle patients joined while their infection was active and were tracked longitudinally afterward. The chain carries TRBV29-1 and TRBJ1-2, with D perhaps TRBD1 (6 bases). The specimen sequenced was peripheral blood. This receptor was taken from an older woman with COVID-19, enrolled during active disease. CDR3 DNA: TGCAGCGCCGGGGGGGCCTTGCCAGGCTATGGCTACACCTTC. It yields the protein CSAGGALPGYGYTF.